This TCR beta chain was observed in a study of long-term antiretroviral therapy in people with HIV (dated by TCRdb to the early 2020s). Some background on the complete study: The earliest samples were collected roughly a decade before the 2015 WHO recommendation for immediate ART, at a time when ART was usually postponed until CD4 counts fell. A total of roughly 200 cryopreserved PBMC samples came from a few dozen adults with confirmed HIV infection and were collected serially over a mean of roughly 6 years (range 1-12). No cross-contamination during QIAcube processing was shown when test extractions of a monoclonal T-cell line were performed alongside about 30 polyclonal samples. Whether ART initiation and durable HIV suppression were associated with changes in peripheral blood TRB repertoire composition and diversity was tested in a retrospective serial study. About 35% of the 30 participants with HIV were female.

General conclusions and limits of the study: The samples span the years 2004 to 2017, and the ART regimens used at that time may not be as effective as current regimens. Because pre-ART samples had limited cell numbers, unsorted PBMC were profiled rather than sorted CD4+ and CD8+ T cells. Inferences about post-ART repertoire changes were limited because no data were available on ART adherence, viral resistance or therapy changes. HIV repertoires had narrower CDR3 length ranges than controls, and the network structure suggested an antigen-experienced repertoire that shifted only slightly toward naive after ART. The repertoire was dominated across all time points by expanded TRB clones identified before ART initiation, although this dominance was seen to fluctuate and to decrease in many PLHIV after ART. ART initiation was associated with a significant increase in TRB diversity, but diversity stayed significantly below transplant donor controls even after long-term ART. Since PBMC availability was limited, sequencing covered only the TCR beta chain, with no alpha chain pairing.

The immunoSEQ hsTCRB v3.0 assay was used at survey level resolution to sequence the TRB variable region. TRB sequencing targeted a depth of about 35,000-50,000 T-cell genomes per sample. TRB libraries were pooled and sequenced on an Illumina MiSeq using a v3 150-cycle kit. In the authors' own workflow: Repertoire analysis was run in R within a reproducible Nextflow workflow that covered QC, data transformation and analysis. LymphoSeq2, an R package for exploring AIRR-Seq data, was used to implement the custom analyses. Several samples that yielded fewer than 5000 total TRB sequences were excluded, so that fewer than 200 HIV repertoires were analyzed. Among the 170 to 200 HIV repertoires that were kept, roughly 59 were collected before ART initiation and 120 to 140 were collected after ART initiation. Each repertoire was downsampled to 5000 TRB nucleotide sequences, and summary statistics were averaged across 100 downsampling iterations. TRB sequences were retained for analysis only if CDR3 regions of at least seven amino acids were present. Diversity was assessed using a clonality score derived from Shannon entropy and using the Gini coefficient. In repertoire networks, the top 5000 CDR3 amino acid sequences were linked whenever an edit distance of one separated two sequences. Antigen specificity groups and MHC restriction were predicted for TRB CDR3 amino acid sequences with GLIPH2. To flag known CMV, EBV, HIV or tissue antigen associations, CDR3 amino acid sequences were matched against VDJdb and McPAS-TCR. Pre-ART, post-ART and control groups were compared with Wilcoxon signed-rank tests and Holm-Bonferroni correction. This is the immuneACCESS table as TCRdb keeps it, with only in-frame sequences that have V and J called. A part of the clones is gone; compared with another copy, unresolved V genes explain less than half, and the rest is unexplained. For V, J and clone size, that table is used; D and trimming come from the DNA. The table for this sample lists 17,000 or so clones; roughly 77% of them were counted only once. The ten largest account for 9% to 10% of the sample.

As regards this clone: Its antigen remains undetermined. The sample holds no much larger clone one base away, and base qualities are not on file.

Inclusion was restricted to participants for whom at least one PBMC sample before ART initiation and at least two post-ART samples were available. Every participant with HIV received treatment in the United States of America. Before DNA extraction, cryopreserved samples containing about 0.9-10 million PBMC were thawed and washed. At the time of the earliest PBMC sample, participants with HIV were aged between roughly 23 and 60 years. PBMC samples from each participant spanned 1-4 timepoints before ART initiation and 2-8 timepoints after ART initiation, with a median of 7 samples. Serial HIV viral load, CD4+ T-cell count, ART history and demographic data were obtained for every participant. Genomic DNA was extracted from unsorted PBMC with a Qiagen kit on a QIAcube, with processing performed in batches of 12 samples. CDR1 MNHNS and CDR2 SASEGT were looked up in the germline V gene. Measured from the cysteine to the phenylalanine, the CDR3 is 13 residues long. Only CDR3 DNA is held: 39 bases, read in frame from base 1. Trimming removed 7 bases from V and 4 bases from J, leaving 11 bases between the germline ends.

This TCR was sampled from a man between 18 and 35 years old with HIV. The sequence joins TRBV6-1 to TRBJ2-1, with the D gene too uncertain to name. The sample here was unsorted PBMCs, taken 0.3 years after starting antiretroviral therapy. The CDR3 amino acid sequence is: CASTPESYNEQFF. The DNA is as follows: TGTGCCAGCACCCCGGAATCATACAATGAGCAGTTCTTC.